The TCR beta chain under discussion was sequenced for a study of vaccination effects on CD4 cells after COVID-19. Looking at the study overall: Convalescent patients, three in all, were sampled both early and late after vaccination. Post-vaccine sampling took place a median of 72 days after the second dose. Study-level findings and limits: New vaccine-induced clones made up most post-vaccine spike-reactive clones in convalescents. Marked clonal contraction of infection- and vaccine-induced clones was seen late after vaccination.

A remark on this clone: No antigen is known for it.

Profiled with immunoSEQ multiplex PCR; TCRdb holds only in-frame clones, not every one. The sample lists about 34,000 clones; around 75% were seen once. The germline V gene encodes CDR1 LNHDA and CDR2 SQIVND (reference sequence). Trimming took off 9 bases at V and 8 bases at J, with 22 bases between the two ends. This CDR3 spans 14 amino acids. With 10 days of culture completed, CD4+ T cells were isolated. Their SARS-CoV-2 infection, verified by PCR, occurred between March and December 2020. Two-dose BNT162b2 or mRNA-1273 vaccination was given to participants. The V gene is TRBV19, the J gene TRBJ1-2; D may be TRBD1 (5 bases). This clonotype originated in a human donor who had a prior SARS-CoV-2 infection. The sequenced sample was CD4+ T cells from PBMCs cultured without peptide, obtained after COVID-19 vaccination. CDR3 nucleotide sequence: TGTGCCAGGGGGAAAACCGGGGCGGTGGAGGGCTACACCTTC. This translates into CARGKTGAVEGYTF.